This entry lists 27 T cell receptor beta chains sequenced from one sample in a study of blood T cells in healthy people across ages. Through a sample-barcoded 5' primer and a J-beta primer mix, a second PCR was run for about 7 to 12 cycles. TCRdb called the 5' RACE reads again in MiXCR, with one record for every CDR3 protein. The sample shows 1.4 million to 1.5 million distinct CDR3 sequences, 40% to 50% of them seen only once. Sequenced input: blood. All receptors come from a woman aged 18-29 years in good health.

This clonotype appeared a single time. This chain connects TRBV30 to TRBJ2-7; D gene uncertain. The V gene's germline CDR1 is GTSNPN and CDR2 SVGIG (reference sequence). This CDR3 comprises 15 residues. The V gene lost 1 base and the J gene lost 5 bases, with 18 bases spanning the gap. The CDR3, as DNA: TGTGCCTGGAGTGCGGACGGTCCCTCTCTGGACGAGCAGTACTTC. Protein product: CAWSADGPSLDEQYF.

This clonotype was counted a few times. The chain employs TRBV20-1 and TRBJ2-7, with a possible D match to TRBD2 (5 bases). CDR1 is DFQATT, CDR2 SNEGSKA, per germline (reference sequence). The CDR3 is 14 residues long. Trimming removed 3 bases at V and 3 bases at J, with 15 bases between. This CDR3 is CSARTGIPIYEQYF. The DNA for the CDR3 is TGCAGTGCTAGGACCGGGATCCCTATCTACGAGCAGTACTTC.

The chain carries TRBV5-1 and TRBJ1-6; D may be TRBD1 (5 bases). This CDR3 spans 15 amino acids. Germline assignment: CDR1 SGHRS and CDR2 YFSETQ. The ends were cut back, 5 bases at V and 0 bases at J, with 9 bases in the middle. CDR3 DNA: TGCGCCAGCAGACTCGGGGGCTCCTATAATTCACCCCTCCACTTT. Its protein is CASRLGGSYNSPLHF.

J is TRBJ1-2 and V is TRBV6-1; D is perhaps TRBD1 (5 bases). Germline-derived CDR1 and CDR2 are MNHNS and SASEGT. V was shortened by 0 bases and J by 8 bases, with 13 bases between the two germline ends. CDR3 length equals 14 residues. The chain's CDR3 is CASSEARGTLGYTF. In DNA form, the CDR3 reads TGTGCCAGCAGTGAAGCGCGAGGGACCTTAGGCTACACCTTC.

V usage is TRBV7-9 and J usage is TRBJ1-3, with D hard to call. CDR3 length equals 15 residues. Germline V gene lookup returns CDR1 SEHNR and CDR2 FQNEAQ (reference sequence). Trimming removed 5 bases from V and 0 bases from J, with 11 bases in between. CDR3 DNA: TGTGCCAGCAGCGACTATGAGAGCTCTGGAAACACCATATATTTT. Translating it yields CASSDYESSGNTIYF.

The J gene is TRBJ1-1, the V gene TRBV7-3; a weak D match, TRBD1 (6 bases). The CDR3 has 18 residues. Trimming took 0 bases from V and 0 from J, leaving 17 bases between them. From germline, CDR1 is SGHTA and CDR2 FQGTGA. The CDR3 protein is CASSLTGLRGAVNTEAFF. The CDR3 region has the DNA TGTGCCAGCAGCTTAACCGGATTGAGGGGGGCCGTGAACACTGAAGCTTTCTTT.

In DNA, the CDR3 is TGCAGTGCTAGAGATGGCGCGAGACAGGCAAACACCGGGGAGCTGTTTTTT. This encodes CSARDGARQANTGELFF. The rearrangement links TRBV20-1 to TRBJ2-2, with TRBD1 as a possible D gene (6 bases). The V gene lost 0 bases and the J gene lost 2 bases, with 16 bases spanning the gap. The CDR3 covers 17 residues. From germline, CDR1 is DFQATT and CDR2 SNEGSKA (reference sequence).

The sample holds a few counts of this clonotype. The gene calls are TRBV4-1 and TRBJ1-4; weak D call: TRBD1 (5 bases). The germline V gene has CDR1 MGHRA and CDR2 YSYEKL. The CDR3 length is 15 residues. The germline V and J ends were trimmed by 4 bases and 8 bases, with 17 bases remaining between them. This CDR3 reads CASSPPRGEGEKLFF. The CDR3 DNA is TGCGCCAGCAGCCCTCCACGGGGCGAGGGAGAAAAACTGTTTTTT.

V and J are TRBV4-3 and TRBJ2-3; the D is unclear. The CDR3 runs 15 residues. Germline CDR1 is LGHNA and CDR2 is YSLEER. V shed 0 bases and J shed 7 bases, with 14 bases lying between them. The CDR3 region has the DNA TGCGCCAGCAGCCAAGATTGGACGGGTGTCAATACGCAGTATTTT. It yields the protein CASSQDWTGVNTQYF.

The rearrangement uses TRBV4-1 and TRBJ2-5; 8 bases are a match to TRBD2. The germline V gene encodes CDR1 MGHRA and CDR2 YSYEKL. CDR3 length: 16 amino acids. V lost 1 base and J lost 5; bases outside the gene matches: 9. CDR3 region: CASSQGGSGVRETQYF. As DNA, the CDR3 is TGCGCCAGCAGCCAAGGGGGTAGCGGGGTCCGGGAGACCCAGTACTTC.

J is TRBJ2-7 and V is TRBV2; D is ambiguous. This CDR3 has 15 residues. V lost 3 bases to trimming and J lost 5 bases, with 17 bases between them. The germline gives CDR1 SNHLY, CDR2 FYNNEI. The CDR3 reads CASSEWLLLSHEQYF. The CDR3 DNA follows: TGTGCCAGCAGTGAGTGGCTCCTTTTAAGCCACGAGCAGTACTTC.

This chain joins TRBV5-1 and TRBJ1-4, with D perhaps TRBD1 (6 bases). With 3 bases removed from V and 7 bases from J, the gap between germline ends came to 19 bases. Germline assignment: CDR1 SGHRS and CDR2 YFSETQ. CDR3 length: 16 amino acids. CDR3 sequence (DNA): TGCGCCAGCAGCTGGGGGGGCCAGTCAAACGGTGAAAAACTGTTTTTT. It specifies CASSWGGQSNGEKLFF.

Comment on this clonotype: A clone one base away is much larger, so this may be a read error. This chain joins TRBV7-8 and TRBJ2-3; D unresolved. CDR1 and CDR2 from the germline V gene are SGHVS and FQNEAQ. The CDR3 is 12 residues long. Trimming stripped 5 bases from V and 2 bases from J, with 5 bases between. CDR3 loop: CASSTFTDTQYF. The CDR3 nucleotides read TGTGCCAGCAGCACCTTCACAGATACGCAGTATTTT. The whole variable domain, filled in from reference TRBV7-8 and TRBJ2-3, reads GAGVSQSPRYKVAKRGQDVALRCDPISGHVSLFWYQQALGQGPEFLTYFQNEAQLDKSGLPSDRFFAERPEGSVSTLKIQRTQQEDSAVYLCASSTFTDTQYFGPGTRLTVL.

The chain recombines TRBV20-1 with TRBJ2-2, with TRBD2 matching over 11 bases. Germline CDR1 reads DFQATT; CDR2 reads SNEGSKA (reference sequence). After removal of 1 base from V and 6 bases from J, the junction contained 10 bases not matched to a gene. CDR3 length equals 17 residues. The CDR3 region has the DNA TGCAGTGCTAGAGCCCTAGCGGGAGGAGAGCACGCCGGGGAGCTGTTTTTT. It is translated as CSARALAGGEHAGELFF.

A single count supports this clonotype. V and J are TRBV6-2 or TRBV6-3 and TRBJ1-2, with 8 bases matching TRBD1. The CDR3 contains 15 residues. CDR1 MNHEY and CDR2 SVGEGT come from the germline V gene. The trim removed 7 bases at V and 8 bases at J, leaving 15 bases unmatched. CDR3 protein: CASTPFSWQGAGYTF. The CDR3 nucleotides read TGTGCCAGCACCCCCTTCTCGTGGCAGGGGGCAGGCTACACCTTC.

The V call is TRBV30, the J call TRBJ1-5; tentatively, D is TRBD1 (5 bases). Germline values: CDR1 GTSNPN, CDR2 SVGIG (reference sequence). Trimming took off 2 bases at V and 7 bases at J, with 12 bases between the two ends. CDR3 length: 13 residues. The CDR3 reads CAWSTGDGQPQHF. CDR3 DNA: TGTGCCTGGAGTACCGGGGACGGGCAGCCCCAGCATTTT.

This clonotype came up a few times. CDR3 amino acids: CASSAAGGFMNTEAFF. The CDR3 coding sequence is TGTGCCAGCAGCGCCGCAGGCGGGTTCATGAACACTGAAGCTTTCTTT. The V gene is TRBV9, the J gene TRBJ1-1; the D is unclear. Trimming cost V 3 bases and J 0 bases, with 15 bases left between them. This CDR3 is built from 16 residues. Germline V gene sequence: CDR1 SGDLS, CDR2 YYNGEE. Filled out from reference TRBV9 and TRBJ1-1, the complete variable domain reads DSGVTQTPKHLITATGQRVTLRCSPRSGDLSVYWYQQSLDQGLQFLIQYYNGEERAKGNILERFSAQQFPDLHSELNLSSLELGDSALYFCASSAAGGFMNTEAFFGQGTRLTVV.

The chain carries TRBV2 and TRBJ2-1; D gene unclear. Germline values: CDR1 SNHLY, CDR2 FYNNEI. V was shortened by 4 bases and J by 6 bases, with 25 bases between the two germline ends. The CDR3 totals 18 residues. Here the CDR3 reads CASSGSHSGSIPSNEQFF. The CDR3 DNA is TGTGCCAGCAGTGGATCACACTCCGGGTCGATCCCCTCCAATGAGCAGTTCTTC.

The chain uses TRBV30 and TRBJ2-7; 7 bases fit TRBD2. The germline V gene encodes CDR1 GTSNPN and CDR2 SVGIG (reference sequence). After removal of 5 bases from V and 0 bases from J, the junction contained 16 bases not matched to a gene. The CDR3 runs 17 residues. The CDR3 spells CAWARGRLALSSYEQYF. CDR3 DNA sequence: TGTGCCTGGGCAAGGGGTCGACTAGCCCTAAGCTCCTACGAGCAGTACTTC.

This rearrangement joins TRBV9 to TRBJ2-4, with a possible D match to TRBD2 (7 bases). Trimming removed 0 bases at V and 0 bases at J, with 13 bases between. CDR1 and CDR2 (germline): SGDLS, YYNGEE. CDR3 length: 17 residues. CDR3 nucleotides: TGTGCCAGCAGCGTAGCGGGGGGCGACCTAGCCAAAAACATTCAGTACTTC. It codes for CASSVAGGDLAKNIQYF.

The sample holds a few counts of this clonotype. The chain uses TRBV27 and TRBJ1-4; TRBD1 matches at 8 bases. V lost 5 bases and J lost 6; bases outside the gene matches: 5. From germline, CDR1 is MNHEY and CDR2 SMNVEV (reference sequence). There are 14 residues in the CDR3. The CDR3 DNA is TGTGCCAGCAGTCACAGGGGGATCGATGAAAAACTGTTTTTT. Its protein is CASSHRGIDEKLFF.

This clonotype was recorded a few times. The V and J genes are TRBV29-1 and TRBJ1-1, with 7 bases that match TRBD1. The CDR3 is 14 residues long. V dropped 5 bases and J dropped 3; count of bases not matched to a gene: 9. From germline, CDR1 is SQVTM and CDR2 ANQGSEA. This CDR3 is CSVTYDRVHTEAFF. The CDR3 bases are TGCAGCGTTACTTACGACAGGGTCCACACTGAAGCTTTCTTT.

This clonotype showed up just a few times. The chain carries TRBV7-2 and TRBJ1-5; 10 bases are shared with TRBD1. Germline assignment: CDR1 SGHTA and CDR2 FQGNSA. This CDR3 spans 18 amino acids. Losses at the gene ends were 5 bases for V and 1 base for J; bases not matched to a gene: 11. The CDR3 spells CASSLRPPGQGSNQPQHF. The CDR3 DNA reads TGTGCCAGCAGCCTACGTCCACCGGGACAGGGGAGCAATCAGCCCCAGCATTTT.

A few counts support this clonotype. V usage is TRBV3-1 and J usage is TRBJ2-1; 7 bases map to TRBD2. This CDR3 comprises 15 residues. In germline, CDR1 is LGHDT, CDR2 YNNKEL (reference sequence). The ends lost 4 bases at V and 5 bases at J; junction bases unmatched: 8. CDR3 loop: CASSPSGGNHNEQFF. CDR3 nucleotides: TGTGCCAGCAGCCCTAGCGGTGGGAACCACAATGAGCAGTTCTTC.

On this clonotype: The junction shows a germline mismatch at one end, possibly a read error. The rearrangement links TRBV7-2 to TRBJ1-5, with 10 positions matching TRBD1. Germline V CDR1 and CDR2: SGHTA, FQGNSA. The length of the CDR3 is 15 residues. The CDR3 sequence is CANSLGQGGNQPQHF. The CDR3 DNA follows: TGTGCCAACAGCTTAGGACAGGGGGGGAATCAGCCCCAGCATTTT. The entire variable domain, with the rest obtained from reference TRBV7-2 and TRBJ1-5, is as follows: GAGVSQSPSNKVTEKGKDVELRCDPISGHTALYWYRQSLGQGLEFLIYFQGNSAPDKSGLPSDRFSAERTGGSVSTLTIQRTQQEDSAVYLCANSLGQGGNQPQHFGDGTRLSIL.

This sequence joins TRBV20-1 and TRBJ2-3, with D perhaps matching TRBD2 (6 bases). V was cut by 6 bases and J by 1 base, with 23 bases left in between. Germline V gene sequence: CDR1 DFQATT, CDR2 SNEGSKA (reference sequence). The CDR3 has 17 amino acids. The CDR3: CSAEMGWTRGGTDTQYF. CDR3 DNA: TGCAGTGCGGAGATGGGATGGACGCGGGGTGGCACAGATACGCAGTATTTT.

This rearrangement joins TRBV20-1 to TRBJ2-5, with 12 bases fitting TRBD2. This CDR3 has 14 amino acids. CDR1 is DFQATT and CDR2 is SNEGSKA in the germline V gene (reference sequence). Here the CDR3 DNA reads TGCATGTCGACTAGCGGGAGTGTACCCTATGAGCAGTACTTC. It specifies CMSTSGSVPYEQYF.